Listed below are T cell receptor beta chains from one sample, sequenced in a study of T cells after yellow fever vaccination. TCRdb processed the 5' RACE reads anew with MiXCR; each CDR3 protein has one entry. Of about 240,000 distinct CDR3 sequences detected, about 7% appear once; the ten largest clones hold approximately 0.85%. The sequences come from CD4+ T cells sorted from PBMCs, collected 15 days after the yellow fever booster vaccination. All receptors come from a man aged 30-40 years who received the YFV17D yellow fever vaccine. Each CDR3 is given without its conserved first and last residue. Each record gives: V gene, J gene, CDR3 protein.

>TRBV6-2/TRBV6-3|TRBJ2-5
AIRTSGSGGTQY
>TRBV18|TRBJ2-7
ASSPKTSRQY
>TRBV5-1|TRBJ2-1
ASSLVEGQYNEQF
>TRBV18|TRBJ2-5
ASSPPPRMGETQY
>TRBV7-2|TRBJ2-1
ASSLGLRRL
>TRBV19|TRBJ2-7
ASTEGSEQY
>TRBV12-3/TRBV12-4|TRBJ2-6
ASSLPTGGTNVLT
>TRBV29-1|TRBJ2-5
SVEDFRETQY
>TRBV3-1|TRBJ1-2
ASSHLGVYGYT
>TRBV3-1|TRBJ2-1
ASSHTSGSGGEQF
>TRBV5-5|TRBJ2-7
ASSFGGLPYEQY
>TRBV2|TRBJ2-5
ASSTDRGRGETQY
>TRBV19|TRBJ1-5
ASLSRASYSNQPQH
>TRBV20-1|TRBJ2-1
SAKAGASYNEQF
>TRBV7-7|TRBJ2-2
ASSLKLAGAGGGELF
>TRBV3-1|TRBJ2-5
ASSQAGKTSWTQY